Given below is one T cell receptor beta chain in context. This record comes from a study of T cell responses to AZD1222 COVID-19 vaccine. Germline V CDR1 and CDR2: DFQATT, SNEGSKA (reference sequence). Trimming pared 5 bases from V and 0 bases from J, leaving 11 bases between. The CDR3 runs 13 residues. Profiling relied on immunoSEQ multiplex PCR, and the TCRdb table lists in-frame clones only, not all of them. The table records 110,000 or so clones, about 88% of them present only once. The chain links TRBV20-1 to TRBJ2-7, with D maybe TRBD1 (5 bases). Sequencing was performed on peripheral blood, taken on day 0 of AZD1222 vaccination. The sequence derives from an adult in good health. CDR3: CSARGASSYEQYF. In nucleotides, the CDR3 is TGCAGTGCTCGTGGGGCCAGCTCCTACGAGCAGTACTTC.